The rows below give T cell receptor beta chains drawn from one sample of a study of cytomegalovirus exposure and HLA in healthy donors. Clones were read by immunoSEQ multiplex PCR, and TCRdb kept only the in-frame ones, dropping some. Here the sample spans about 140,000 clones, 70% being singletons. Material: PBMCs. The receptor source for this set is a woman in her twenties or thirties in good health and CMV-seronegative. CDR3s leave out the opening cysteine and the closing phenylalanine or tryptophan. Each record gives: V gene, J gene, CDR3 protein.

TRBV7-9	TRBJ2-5	ASSLLPGTGQGETQY
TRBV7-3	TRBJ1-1	ASSPQGRGNTEAF
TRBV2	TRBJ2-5	ASSDGFSGSGETQY
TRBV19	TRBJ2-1	ASSITLLLAGDFYNEQF
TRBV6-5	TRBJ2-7	ASSYYRQGVKQY
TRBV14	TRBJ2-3	ASSHGTGRITDTQY
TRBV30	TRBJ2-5	ARRASGEETQY
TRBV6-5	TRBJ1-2	ASRTYRGEDYGYT
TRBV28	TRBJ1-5	ASSFGAARYQPQH
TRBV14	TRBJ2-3	ASSQWTSSGTDTQY
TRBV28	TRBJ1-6	ASSLGQFNSPLH
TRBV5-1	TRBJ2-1	ASGQGEWYNEQF
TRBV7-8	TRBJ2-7	ASSFSGQGVYEQY